Described below is a single TCR beta chain sequence and its context. Antigen unknown. In germline, CDR1 is MNHNS, CDR2 SASEGT. This CDR3 spans 13 amino acids. Trimming removed 8 bases from V and 7 bases from J, with 18 bases in between. This specimen comes from a study of graft-versus-host responses after intestinal transplantation. Study details: The whole recipient group had anti-thymocyte globulin induction followed by tacrolimus and steroids for around 3 years. General observations from the study: Peak GvH clone levels in circulation were associated with early post-transplant HvG declines. The study found high graft-versus-host to host-versus-graft clonal ratios in allografts of patients with graft-donor T cell macrochimerism. Analysis identified GvH clones in recipient marrow, with some appearing first in ileum or blood.

TCRdb keeps only in-frame clones here, not all; method: immunoSEQ multiplex PCR. The table has about 130,000 clones, approximately 92% seen once. The source of this sequence is a human donor who received an intestinal transplant. The chain links TRBV6-1 to TRBJ2-7; the D gene is possibly TRBD1 (7 bases). The sequenced sample was unstimulated CD4+ T cells sorted from spleen or lymph node cells, obtained before intestinal transplant. CDR3 loop: CASGGTAQGEQYF. As DNA, the CDR3 is TGTGCCAGCGGAGGGACAGCCCAAGGAGAGCAGTACTTC.